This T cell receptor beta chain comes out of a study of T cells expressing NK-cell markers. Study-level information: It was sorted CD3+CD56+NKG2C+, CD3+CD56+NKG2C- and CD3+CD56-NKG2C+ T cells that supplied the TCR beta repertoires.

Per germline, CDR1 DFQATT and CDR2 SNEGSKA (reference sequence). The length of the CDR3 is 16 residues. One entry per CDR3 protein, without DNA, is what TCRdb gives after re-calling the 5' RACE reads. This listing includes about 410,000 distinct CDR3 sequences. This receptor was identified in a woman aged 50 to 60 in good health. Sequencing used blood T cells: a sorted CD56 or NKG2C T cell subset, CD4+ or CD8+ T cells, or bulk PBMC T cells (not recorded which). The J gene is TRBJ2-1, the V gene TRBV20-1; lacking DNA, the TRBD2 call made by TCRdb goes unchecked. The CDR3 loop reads CSARLEGRALKNEQFF.